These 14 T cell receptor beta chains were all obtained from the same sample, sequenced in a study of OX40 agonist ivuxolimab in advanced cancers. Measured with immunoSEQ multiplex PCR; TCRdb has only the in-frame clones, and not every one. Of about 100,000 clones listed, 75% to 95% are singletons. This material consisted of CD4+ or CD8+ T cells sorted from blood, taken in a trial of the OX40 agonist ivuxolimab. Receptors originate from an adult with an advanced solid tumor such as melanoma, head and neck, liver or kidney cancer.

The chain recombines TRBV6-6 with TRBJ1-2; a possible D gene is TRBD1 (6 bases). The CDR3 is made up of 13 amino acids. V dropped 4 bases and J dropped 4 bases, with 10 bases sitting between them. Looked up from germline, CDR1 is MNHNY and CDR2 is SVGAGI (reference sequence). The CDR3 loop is CASSLGQTYGYTF. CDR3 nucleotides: TGTGCCAGCAGTTTAGGACAGACCTATGGCTACACCTTC.

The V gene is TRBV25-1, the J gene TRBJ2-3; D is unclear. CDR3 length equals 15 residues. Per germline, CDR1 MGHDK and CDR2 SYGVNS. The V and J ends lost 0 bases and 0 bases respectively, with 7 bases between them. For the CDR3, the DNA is TGTGCCAGCAGTGAATACAGAGCTAGCACAGATACGCAGTATTTT. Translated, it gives CASSEYRASTDTQYF. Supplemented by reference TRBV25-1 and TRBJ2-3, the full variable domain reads EADIYQTPRYLVIGTGKKITLECSQTMGHDKMYWYQQDPGMELHLIHYSYGVNSTEKGDLSSESTVSRIRTEHFPLTLESARPSHTSQYLCASSEYRASTDTQYFGPGTRLTVL.

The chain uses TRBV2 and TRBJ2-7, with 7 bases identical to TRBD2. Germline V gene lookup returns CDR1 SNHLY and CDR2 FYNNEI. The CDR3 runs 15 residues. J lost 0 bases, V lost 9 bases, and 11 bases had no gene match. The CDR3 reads CASTRASGLSYEQYF. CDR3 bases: TGTGCCAGTACCCGGGCTAGCGGACTCTCCTACGAGCAGTACTTC.

CDR3 nucleotides: TGTGCCAGCAGTGAATCGGAAGAGAACTATGGCTACACCTTC. This codes for CASSESEENYGYTF. The chain uses TRBV25-1 and TRBJ1-2; no firm D call. CDR1 is MGHDK, CDR2 SYGVNS, per germline. The CDR3 loop spans 14 amino acids. With 1 base removed from V and 2 bases from J, the gap between germline ends came to 8 bases.

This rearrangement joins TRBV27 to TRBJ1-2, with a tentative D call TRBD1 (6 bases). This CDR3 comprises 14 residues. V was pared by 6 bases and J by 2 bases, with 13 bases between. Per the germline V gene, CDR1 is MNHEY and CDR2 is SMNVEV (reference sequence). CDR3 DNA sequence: TGTGCCAGCAGCGACAGGACTACCAACTATGGCTACACCTTC. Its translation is CASSDRTTNYGYTF.

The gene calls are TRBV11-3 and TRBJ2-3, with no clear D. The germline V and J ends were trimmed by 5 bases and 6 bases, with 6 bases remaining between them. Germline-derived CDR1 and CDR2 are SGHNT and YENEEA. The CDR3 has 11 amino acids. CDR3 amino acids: CASSEEDTQYF. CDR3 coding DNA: TGTGCCAGCAGCGAGGAGGATACGCAGTATTTT.

The CDR3 DNA follows: TGTGCCAGCAGTTTACCAGGGAAACTAAATGAAAAACTGTTTTTT. Translated, it gives CASSLPGKLNEKLFF. The chain couples TRBV28 to TRBJ1-4; perhaps TRBD1 as D (5 bases). Germline assignment: CDR1 MDHEN and CDR2 SYDVKM. Trimming cost V 2 bases and J 5 bases, with 12 bases left between them. The CDR3 loop spans 15 amino acids.

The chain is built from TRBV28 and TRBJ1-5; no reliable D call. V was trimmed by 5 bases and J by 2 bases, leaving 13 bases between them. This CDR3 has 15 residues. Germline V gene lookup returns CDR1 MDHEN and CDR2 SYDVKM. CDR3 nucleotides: TGTGCCAGCAGTCTTACCTTCGAAGGCAATCAGCCCCAGCATTTT. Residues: CASSLTFEGNQPQHF.

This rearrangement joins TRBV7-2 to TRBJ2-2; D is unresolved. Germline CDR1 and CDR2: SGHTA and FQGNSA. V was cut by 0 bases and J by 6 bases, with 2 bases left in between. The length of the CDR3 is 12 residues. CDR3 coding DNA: TGTGCCAGCAGCTTAGCAGCCGGGGAGCTGTTTTTT. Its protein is CASSLAAGELFF.

The CDR3 DNA sequence: TGTGCCAGCTCATCAGCGCCGGATCAGCCCCAGCATTTT. The encoded protein is CASSSAPDQPQHF. The J gene is TRBJ1-5, the V gene TRBV18; D gene ambiguous. V lost 5 bases and J lost 5, with 10 bases in between. Germline V CDR1 and CDR2: KGHSH, LQKENI. The CDR3 spans 13 residues. The full variable domain, completed using reference TRBV18 and TRBJ1-5, is NAGVMQNPRHLVRRRGQEARLRCSPMKGHSHVYWYRQLPEEGLKFMVYLQKENIIDESGMPKERFSAEFPKEGPSILRIQQVVRGDSAAYFCASSSAPDQPQHFGDGTRLSIL.

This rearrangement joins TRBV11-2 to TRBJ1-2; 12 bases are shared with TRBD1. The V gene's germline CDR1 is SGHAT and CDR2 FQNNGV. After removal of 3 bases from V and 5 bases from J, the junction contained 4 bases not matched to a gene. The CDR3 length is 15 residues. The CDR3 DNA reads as TGTGCCAGCAGCTTGGGGGGACAGGGGGCGTATGGCTACACCTTC. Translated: CASSLGGQGAYGYTF.

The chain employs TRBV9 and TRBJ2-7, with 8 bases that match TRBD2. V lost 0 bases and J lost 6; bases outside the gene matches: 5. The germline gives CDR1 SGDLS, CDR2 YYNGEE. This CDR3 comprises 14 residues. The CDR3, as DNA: TGTGCCAGCAGCGTAGGAGCGGGAGAACGCGAGCAGTACTTC. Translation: CASSVGAGEREQYF.

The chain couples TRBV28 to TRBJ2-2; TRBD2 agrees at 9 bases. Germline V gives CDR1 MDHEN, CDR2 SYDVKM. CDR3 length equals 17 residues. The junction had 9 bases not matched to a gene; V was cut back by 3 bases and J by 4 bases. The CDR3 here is CASSFLLTSGSTGELFF. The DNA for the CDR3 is TGTGCCAGCAGTTTTCTCTTGACTAGCGGATCCACCGGGGAGCTGTTTTTT.

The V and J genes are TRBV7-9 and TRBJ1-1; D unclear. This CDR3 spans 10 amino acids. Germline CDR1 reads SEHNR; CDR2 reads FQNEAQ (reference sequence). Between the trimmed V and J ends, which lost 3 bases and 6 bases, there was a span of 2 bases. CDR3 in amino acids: CASSFPEAFF. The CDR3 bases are TGTGCCAGCAGCTTCCCTGAAGCTTTCTTT.